This T cell receptor (beta chain) emerged from a study of T cells in narcolepsy. Study results and caveats: Autoreactive clone sequences were missing from some blood memory CD4+ repertoires.

Sequencing used immunoSEQ multiplex PCR; TCRdb keeps in-frame clones, though not all of them. The table shows some 30,000 clones, with less than 90% occurring only once. As regards this clone: Antigen unknown.

The CDR3 sequence is 12 residues long. Between the trimmed V and J ends, which lost 5 bases and 10 bases, there was a span of 12 bases. Germline V CDR1 and CDR2: SGHNT, YENEEA. This chain joins TRBV11-3 and TRBJ2-1, with TRBD1 as a possible D gene (6 bases). The sequence came from a human donor with narcolepsy. The sample was CD45RA- memory CD4+ T cells from PBMCs. In DNA form, the CDR3 reads TGTGCCAGCAGCCATACTAGGGGGGAGCAGTTCTTC. Protein sequence: CASSHTRGEQFF. Combining the CDR3 with reference TRBV11-3 and TRBJ2-1 gives the whole variable domain EAGVVQSPRYKIIEKKQPVAFWCNPISGHNTLYWYLQNLGQGPELLIRYENEEAVDDSQLPKDRFSAERLKGVDSTLKIQPAELGDSAVYLCASSHTRGEQFFGPGTRLTVL.